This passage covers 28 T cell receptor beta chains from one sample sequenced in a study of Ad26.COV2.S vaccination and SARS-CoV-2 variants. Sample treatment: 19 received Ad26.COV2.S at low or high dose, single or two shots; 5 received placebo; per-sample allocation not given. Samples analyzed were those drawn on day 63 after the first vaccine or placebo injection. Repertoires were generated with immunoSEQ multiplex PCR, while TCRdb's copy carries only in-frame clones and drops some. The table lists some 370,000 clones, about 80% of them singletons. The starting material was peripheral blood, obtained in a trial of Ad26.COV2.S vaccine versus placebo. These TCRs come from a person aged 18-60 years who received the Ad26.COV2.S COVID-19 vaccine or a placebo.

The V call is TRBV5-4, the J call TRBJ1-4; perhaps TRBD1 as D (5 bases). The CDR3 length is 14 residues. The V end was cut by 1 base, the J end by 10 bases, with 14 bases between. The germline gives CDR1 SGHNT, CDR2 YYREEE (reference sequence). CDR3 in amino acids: CASSLWGLPRKLFF. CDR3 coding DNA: TGTGCCAGCAGCTTGTGGGGCCTACCCAGAAAACTGTTTTTT. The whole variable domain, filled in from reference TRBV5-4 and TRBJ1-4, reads ETGVTQSPTHLIKTRGQQVTLRCSSQSGHNTVSWYQQALGQGPQFIFQYYREEENGRGNFPPRFSGLQFPNYSSELNVNALELDDSALYLCASSLWGLPRKLFFGSGTQLSVL.

CDR3 DNA sequence: TGTGCCAGCAGCTTAGCTTCGGCAGGGGGCTATGGCTACACCTTC. Translated, it gives CASSLASAGGYGYTF. The chain couples TRBV7-2 to TRBJ1-2, with 7 bases that match TRBD1. The CDR3 runs to 15 residues. Germline V lookup: CDR1 SGHTA, CDR2 FQGNSA. V lost 0 bases and J lost 4; bases outside the gene matches: 5.

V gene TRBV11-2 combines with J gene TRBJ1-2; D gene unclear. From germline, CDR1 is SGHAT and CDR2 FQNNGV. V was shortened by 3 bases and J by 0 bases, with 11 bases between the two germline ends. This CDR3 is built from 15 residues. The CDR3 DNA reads TGTGCCAGCAGCTTCACGGGAAACCCTAACTATGGCTACACCTTC. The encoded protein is CASSFTGNPNYGYTF.

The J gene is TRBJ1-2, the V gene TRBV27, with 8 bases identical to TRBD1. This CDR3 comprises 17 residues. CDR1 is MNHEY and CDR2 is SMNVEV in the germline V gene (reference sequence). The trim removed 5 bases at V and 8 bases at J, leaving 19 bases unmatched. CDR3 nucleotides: TGTGCCAGCAGTCCCCACCTAACAGGGGGGGCACTAGGGGGCTACACCTTC. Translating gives CASSPHLTGGALGGYTF.

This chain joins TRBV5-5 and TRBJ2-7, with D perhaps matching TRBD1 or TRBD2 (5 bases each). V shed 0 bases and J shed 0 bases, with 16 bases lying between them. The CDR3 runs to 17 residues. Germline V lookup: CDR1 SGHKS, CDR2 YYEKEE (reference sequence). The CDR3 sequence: CASSLAGAASLSYEQYF. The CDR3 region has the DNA TGTGCCAGCAGCTTGGCCGGGGCCGCCTCACTCTCCTACGAGCAGTACTTC.

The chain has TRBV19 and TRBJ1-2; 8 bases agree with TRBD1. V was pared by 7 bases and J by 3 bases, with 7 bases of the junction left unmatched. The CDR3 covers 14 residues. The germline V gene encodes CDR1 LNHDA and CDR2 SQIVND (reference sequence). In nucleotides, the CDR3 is TGTGCCAGTAAGAGGCAGGGGGCGGACTATGGCTACACCTTC. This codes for CASKRQGADYGYTF.

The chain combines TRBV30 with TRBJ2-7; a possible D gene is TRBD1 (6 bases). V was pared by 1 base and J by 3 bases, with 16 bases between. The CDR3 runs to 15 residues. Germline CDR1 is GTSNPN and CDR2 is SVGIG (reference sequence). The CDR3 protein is CAWSDWHQGIYEQYF. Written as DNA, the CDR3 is TGTGCCTGGAGTGACTGGCACCAGGGGATCTACGAGCAGTACTTC.

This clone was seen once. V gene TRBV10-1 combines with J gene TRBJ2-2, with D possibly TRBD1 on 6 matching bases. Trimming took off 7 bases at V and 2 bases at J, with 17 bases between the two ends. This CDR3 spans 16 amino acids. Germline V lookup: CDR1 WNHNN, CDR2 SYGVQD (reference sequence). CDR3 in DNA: TGCGCCAGCAATAATGGTTTGGGGGCCAACACCGGGGAGCTGTTTTTT. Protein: CASNNGLGANTGELFF.

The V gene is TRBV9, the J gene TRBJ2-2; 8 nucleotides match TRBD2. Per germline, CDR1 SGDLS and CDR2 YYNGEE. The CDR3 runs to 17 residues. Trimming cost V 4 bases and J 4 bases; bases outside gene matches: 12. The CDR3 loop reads CASSLPPGGGLTGELFF. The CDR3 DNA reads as TGTGCCAGCAGCCTACCTCCGGGGGGGGGCCTCACCGGGGAGCTGTTTTTT.

The CDR3 DNA is TGTGCCACCAGCAGCCTATCAGGCGTGCAGCCCCAGCATTTT. Translation gives CATSSLSGVQPQHF. V is TRBV15 and J is TRBJ1-5; D is uncertain. V was shortened by 3 bases and J by 7 bases, with 13 bases between the two germline ends. Germline V CDR1 and CDR2: LNHNV, YYDKDF (reference sequence). This CDR3 has 14 amino acids.

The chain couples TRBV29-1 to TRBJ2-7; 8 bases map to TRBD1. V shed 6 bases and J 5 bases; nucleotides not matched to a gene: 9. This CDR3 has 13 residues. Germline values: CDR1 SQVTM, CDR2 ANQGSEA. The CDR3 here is CSVRTGIGNEQYF. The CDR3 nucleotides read TGCAGCGTCCGGACAGGGATAGGTAACGAGCAGTACTTC.

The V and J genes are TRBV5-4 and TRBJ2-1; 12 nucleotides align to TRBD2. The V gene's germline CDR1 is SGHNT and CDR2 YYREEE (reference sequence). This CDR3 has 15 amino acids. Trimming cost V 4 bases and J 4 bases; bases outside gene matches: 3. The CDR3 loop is CASSATSGRYNEQFF. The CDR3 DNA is TGTGCCAGCAGCGCTACTAGCGGGAGGTACAATGAGCAGTTCTTC.

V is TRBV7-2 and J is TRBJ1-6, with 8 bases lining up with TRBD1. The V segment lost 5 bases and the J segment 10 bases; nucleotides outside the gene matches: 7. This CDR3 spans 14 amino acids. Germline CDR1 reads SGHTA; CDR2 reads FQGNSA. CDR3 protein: CASSPRRQGSPLHF. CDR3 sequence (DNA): TGTGCCAGCAGCCCCCGTCGACAGGGGTCACCCCTCCACTTT. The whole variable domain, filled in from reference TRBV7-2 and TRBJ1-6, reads GAGVSQSPSNKVTEKGKDVELRCDPISGHTALYWYRQSLGQGLEFLIYFQGNSAPDKSGLPSDRFSAERTGGSVSTLTIQRTQQEDSAVYLCASSPRRQGSPLHFGNGTRLTVT.

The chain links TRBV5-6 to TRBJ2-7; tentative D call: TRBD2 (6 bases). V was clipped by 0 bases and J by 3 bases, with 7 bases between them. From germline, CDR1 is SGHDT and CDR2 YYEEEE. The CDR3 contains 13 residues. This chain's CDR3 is CASSLGLVYEQYF. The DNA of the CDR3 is TGTGCCAGCAGCTTGGGACTAGTCTACGAGCAGTACTTC.

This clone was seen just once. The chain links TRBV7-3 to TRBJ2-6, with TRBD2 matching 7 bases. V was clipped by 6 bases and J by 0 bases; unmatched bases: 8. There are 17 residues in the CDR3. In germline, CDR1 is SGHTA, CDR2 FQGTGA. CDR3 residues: CASSLAGVSSGANVLTF. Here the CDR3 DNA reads TGTGCCAGCAGTCTCGCGGGGGTCAGCTCTGGGGCCAACGTCCTGACTTTC. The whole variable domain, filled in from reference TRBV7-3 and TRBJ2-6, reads GAGVSQTPSNKVTEKGKYVELRCDPISGHTALYWYRQSLGQGPEFLIYFQGTGAADDSGLPNDRFFAVRPEGSVSTLKIQRTERGDSAVYLCASSLAGVSSGANVLTFGAGSRLTVL.

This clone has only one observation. In nucleotides, the CDR3 is TGTGCCAGCAGCCCCCTTACAGGAGGCTATGGCTACACCTTC. This translates into CASSPLTGGYGYTF. The rearrangement joins TRBV11-3 to TRBJ1-2; D is perhaps TRBD1 (5 bases). The CDR3 spans 14 residues. The V and J ends lost 5 bases and 4 bases respectively, with 14 bases between them. CDR1 and CDR2 from the germline V gene are SGHNT and YENEEA.

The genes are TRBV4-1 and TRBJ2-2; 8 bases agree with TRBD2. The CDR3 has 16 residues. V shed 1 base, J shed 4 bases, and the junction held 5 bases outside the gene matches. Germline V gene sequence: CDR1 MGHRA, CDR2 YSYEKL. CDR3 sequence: CASSQGGLGATGELFF. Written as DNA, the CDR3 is TGCGCCAGCAGCCAAGGGGGACTAGGGGCCACCGGGGAGCTGTTTTTT.

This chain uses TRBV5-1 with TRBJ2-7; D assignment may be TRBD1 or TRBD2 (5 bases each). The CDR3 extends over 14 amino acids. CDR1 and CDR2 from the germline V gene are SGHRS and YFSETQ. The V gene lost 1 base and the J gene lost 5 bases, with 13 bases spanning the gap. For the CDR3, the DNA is TGCGCCAGCAGCTTGCTAGAGGGGAAACACGAGCAGTACTTC. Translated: CASSLLEGKHEQYF.

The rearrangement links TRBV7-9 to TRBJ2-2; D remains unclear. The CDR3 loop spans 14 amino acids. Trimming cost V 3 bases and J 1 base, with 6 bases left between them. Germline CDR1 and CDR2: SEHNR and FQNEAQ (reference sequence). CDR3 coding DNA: TGTGCCAGCAGCTTTCTGGGGAACACCGGGGAGCTGTTTTTT. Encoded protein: CASSFLGNTGELFF.

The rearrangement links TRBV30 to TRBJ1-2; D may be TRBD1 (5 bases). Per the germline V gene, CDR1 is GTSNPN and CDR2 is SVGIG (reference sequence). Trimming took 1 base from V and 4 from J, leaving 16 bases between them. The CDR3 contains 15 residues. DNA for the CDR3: TGTGCCTGGAGTGAAGCGGGACTGGCTATCTATGGCTACACCTTC. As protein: CAWSEAGLAIYGYTF.

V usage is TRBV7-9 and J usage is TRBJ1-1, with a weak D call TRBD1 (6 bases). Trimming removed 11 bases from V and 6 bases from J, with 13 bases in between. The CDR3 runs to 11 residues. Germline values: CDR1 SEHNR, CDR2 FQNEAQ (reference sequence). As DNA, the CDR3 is TGTGCCGGGGGCACAGGCGCTGAAGCTTTCTTT. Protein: CAGGTGAEAFF.

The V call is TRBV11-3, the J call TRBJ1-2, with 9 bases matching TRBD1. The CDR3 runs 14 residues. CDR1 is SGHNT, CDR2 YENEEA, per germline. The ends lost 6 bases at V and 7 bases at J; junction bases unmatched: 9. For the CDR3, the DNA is TGTGCCAGCAGTTTGACAGGGGGAACGGGTGGCTACACCTTC. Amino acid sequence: CASSLTGGTGGYTF.

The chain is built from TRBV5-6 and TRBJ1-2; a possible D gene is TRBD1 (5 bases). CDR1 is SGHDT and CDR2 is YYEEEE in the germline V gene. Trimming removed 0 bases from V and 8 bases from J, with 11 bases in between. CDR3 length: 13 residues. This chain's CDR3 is CASSLVAGKGYTF. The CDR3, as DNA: TGTGCCAGCAGCTTGGTGGCAGGGAAGGGCTACACCTTC.

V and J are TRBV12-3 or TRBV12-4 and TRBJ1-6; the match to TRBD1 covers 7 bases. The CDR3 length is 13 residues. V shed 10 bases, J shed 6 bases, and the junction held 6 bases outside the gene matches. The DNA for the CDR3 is TGTGCCACCTCAACAGGGGCTAATTCACCCCTCCACTTT. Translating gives CATSTGANSPLHF.

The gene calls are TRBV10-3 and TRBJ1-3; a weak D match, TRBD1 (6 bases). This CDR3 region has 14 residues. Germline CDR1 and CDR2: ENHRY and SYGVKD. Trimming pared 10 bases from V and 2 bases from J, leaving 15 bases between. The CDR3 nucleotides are TGTGCCACCCGGGAAGAGGGGGCTGGAAACACCATATATTTT. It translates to CATREEGAGNTIYF.

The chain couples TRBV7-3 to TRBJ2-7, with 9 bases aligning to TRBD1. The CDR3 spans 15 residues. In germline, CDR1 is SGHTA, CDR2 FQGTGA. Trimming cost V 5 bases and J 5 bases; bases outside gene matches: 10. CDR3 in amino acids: CASSLGQGFGDEQYF. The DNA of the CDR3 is TGTGCCAGCAGCCTGGGACAGGGATTCGGCGACGAGCAGTACTTC.

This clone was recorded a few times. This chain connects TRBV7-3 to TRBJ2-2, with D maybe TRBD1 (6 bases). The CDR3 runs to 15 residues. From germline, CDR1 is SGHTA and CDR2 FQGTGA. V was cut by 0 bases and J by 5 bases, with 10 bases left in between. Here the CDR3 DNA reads TGTGCCAGCAGCTTAACGGGGGCGCGAACCGGGGAGCTGTTTTTT. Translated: CASSLTGARTGELFF.

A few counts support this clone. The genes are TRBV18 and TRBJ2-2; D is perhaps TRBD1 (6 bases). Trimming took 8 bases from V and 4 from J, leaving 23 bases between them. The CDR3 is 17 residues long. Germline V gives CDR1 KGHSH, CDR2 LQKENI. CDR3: CASPRPGSQGGTGELFF. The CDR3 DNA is TGTGCCAGCCCCAGGCCGGGATCACAGGGCGGCACCGGGGAGCTGTTTTTT. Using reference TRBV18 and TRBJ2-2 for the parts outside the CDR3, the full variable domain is NAGVMQNPRHLVRRRGQEARLRCSPMKGHSHVYWYRQLPEEGLKFMVYLQKENIIDESGMPKERFSAEFPKEGPSILRIQQVVRGDSAAYFCASPRPGSQGGTGELFFGEGSRLTVL.